Below are 30 T cell receptor beta chains sequenced from a single sample in a study of T-cell reconstitution after alpha-beta-depleted transplantation in children. Construction of the TCRbeta library involved unique molecular identifiers. TCRdb called the PCR reads again in MiXCR, with one record for every CDR3 protein. The sample contains under 400,000 distinct CDR3 sequences, approximately 23% of which appear only once. The specimen was PBMCs, mostly from graft donor cells, collected 180 days after TCRalphabeta/CD19-depleted stem cell transplant. These receptors originate from a male patient under 18 who had a stem cell transplant for acute lymphoblastic leukemia, so the T cells may come from the graft donor.

J is TRBJ2-3 and V is TRBV5-1; 8 bases line up with TRBD2. Germline V lookup: CDR1 SGHRS, CDR2 YFSETQ. V lost 2 bases and J lost 3; bases outside the gene matches: 5. CDR3 length equals 15 residues. Here the CDR3 reads CASSLAGENTDTQYF. CDR3 bases: TGCGCCAGCAGCTTAGCGGGAGAGAATACAGATACGCAGTATTTT.

The chain has TRBV5-1 and TRBJ1-1; D gene uncertain. Trimming took off 2 bases at V and 9 bases at J, with 11 bases between the two ends. The germline V gene has CDR1 SGHRS and CDR2 YFSETQ. The CDR3 has 12 amino acids. The CDR3 region has the DNA TGCGCCAGCAGCTTTGGGCTGGGCCAAGCTTTCTTT. It yields the protein CASSFGLGQAFF.

The J gene is TRBJ2-5, the V gene TRBV7-3; tentatively, D is TRBD1 (5 bases). This CDR3 region has 14 residues. Trimming left V 3 bases short and J 5 bases short, with 13 bases between. Germline lookup yields CDR1 SGHTA and CDR2 FQGTGA. CDR3 loop: CASSLGPPAETQYF. In nucleotides, the CDR3 is TGTGCCAGCAGCTTGGGGCCTCCGGCGGAGACCCAGTACTTC. The full variable domain, its missing parts supplied by reference TRBV7-3 and TRBJ2-5, is GAGVSQTPSNKVTEKGKYVELRCDPISGHTALYWYRQSLGQGPEFLIYFQGTGAADDSGLPNDRFFAVRPEGSVSTLKIQRTERGDSAVYLCASSLGPPAETQYFGPGTRLLVL.

This clonotype showed up just a few times. J is TRBJ2-7 and V is TRBV15; TRBD1 agrees at 7 bases. J was trimmed by 1 base and V by 5 bases; bases with no gene match: 8. From germline, CDR1 is LNHNV and CDR2 YYDKDF (reference sequence). The length of the CDR3 is 15 residues. The CDR3 loop is CATSRGTVLSYEQYF. The CDR3 DNA reads as TGTGCCACCAGCCGTGGGACAGTCCTTTCCTACGAGCAGTACTTC.

The V and J genes are TRBV4-2 and TRBJ2-1; perhaps TRBD2 as D (5 bases). The germline V gene has CDR1 LGHNA and CDR2 YNFKEQ. The CDR3 extends over 15 amino acids. Between the trimmed V and J ends, which lost 4 bases and 0 bases, there was a span of 10 bases. The CDR3 is CASSLTSNSYNEQFF. In DNA form, the CDR3 reads TGTGCCAGCAGCCTCACTAGTAACTCCTACAATGAGCAGTTCTTC.

The chain uses TRBV10-3 and TRBJ2-1; 8 positions match TRBD1. The CDR3 runs to 16 residues. Germline V gene sequence: CDR1 ENHRY, CDR2 SYGVKD. J gave up 5 bases and V 4 bases, and 10 bases lay outside the gene matches. The CDR3 nucleotides are TGTGCCATCAGTGGACCTACAGGGGGAGGTGACAATGAGCAGTTCTTC. Encoded protein: CAISGPTGGGDNEQFF.

This clonotype has just a few counts. Written as DNA, the CDR3 is TGCGCCAGCAGGAGGGGGTCTGGAAACACCATATATTTT. The encoded protein is CASRRGSGNTIYF. The chain couples TRBV10-2 to TRBJ1-3, with TRBD1 as a possible D gene (6 bases). Trimming pared 6 bases from V and 1 base from J, leaving 7 bases between. The length of the CDR3 is 13 residues. Germline V gives CDR1 WSHSY, CDR2 SAAADI.

The chain links TRBV2 to TRBJ2-5, with 8 bases matching TRBD2. Looked up from germline, CDR1 is SNHLY and CDR2 is FYNNEI. This CDR3 spans 10 amino acids. The V and J ends lost 8 bases and 11 bases, in that order; junction bases with no gene match: 4. CDR3 residues: CASRTSKQYF. In DNA, the CDR3 is TGTGCCAGCCGGACTAGCAAACAGTACTTC.

The chain is built from TRBV5-5 and TRBJ2-7; D remains ambiguous. The CDR3 runs 15 residues. CDR1 SGHKS and CDR2 YYEKEE come from the germline V gene (reference sequence). The V and J ends lost 1 base and 4 bases respectively, with 15 bases between them. CDR3 bases: TGTGCCAGCAGCTTGCAAAGGTCTAGACGGTACGAGCAGTACTTC. Its translation: CASSLQRSRRYEQYF.

The sample holds a few counts of this clonotype. The gene calls are TRBV10-3 and TRBJ2-7; no reliable D call. Germline CDR1 reads ENHRY; CDR2 reads SYGVKD. V lost 4 bases to trimming and J lost 0 bases, with 16 bases between them. This CDR3 spans 16 amino acids. CDR3 nucleotide sequence: TGTGCCATCAGTGTGGGGTCTCCCTCGAGCTCCTACGAGCAGTACTTC. It yields the protein CAISVGSPSSSYEQYF.

V is TRBV29-1 and J is TRBJ1-2, with D maybe TRBD1 (5 bases). V was pared by 5 bases and J by 4 bases, with 11 bases between. Germline V lookup: CDR1 SQVTM, CDR2 ANQGSEA. The CDR3 runs to 12 residues. The CDR3 DNA is TGCAGCGTTAAAAGGGGATCCTATGGCTACACCTTC. This codes for CSVKRGSYGYTF.

This clonotype was recorded a few times. The V gene is TRBV15, the J gene TRBJ2-4; 13 bases agree with TRBD2. Germline CDR1 reads LNHNV; CDR2 reads YYDKDF (reference sequence). The CDR3 has 17 residues. J lost 5 bases, V lost 0 bases, and 4 bases had no gene match. The CDR3 bases are TGTGCCACCAGCAGAGATCGCGGACTAGCGGGAGAAAACATTCAGTACTTC. Translation: CATSRDRGLAGENIQYF.

This clonotype came up a few times. The genes are TRBV10-3 and TRBJ1-5; unclear D gene. Germline V gene sequence: CDR1 ENHRY, CDR2 SYGVKD. V lost 3 bases to trimming and J lost 2 bases, with 5 bases between them. This CDR3 comprises 13 residues. CDR3 coding DNA: TGTGCCATCAGTGATACGGGCAATCAGCCCCAGCATTTT. It yields the protein CAISDTGNQPQHF.

V and J are TRBV10-1 and TRBJ1-1; D perhaps matches TRBD1 (5 bases). From germline, CDR1 is WNHNN and CDR2 SYGVQD (reference sequence). The CDR3 runs to 14 residues. V lost 8 bases and J lost 0, with 13 bases in between. The CDR3: CASSRDPMNTEAFF. CDR3 DNA sequence: TGCGCCAGCTCCCGGGACCCCATGAACACTGAAGCTTTCTTT.

V gene TRBV21-1 combines with J gene TRBJ1-5. TRBV21-1 is noted as a pseudogene. The CDR3 sequence is 15 residues long. The CDR3 is CASRFPSPRVSPRYF. The DNA for the CDR3 is TGTGCCAGCAGGTTCCCTTCCCCCCGGGTCTCCCCAAGGTATTTT.

The V gene is TRBV20-1, the J gene TRBJ1-2, with 7 bases that match TRBD1. This CDR3 is built from 14 residues. J was trimmed by 0 bases and V by 3 bases; bases with no gene match: 4. Germline values: CDR1 DFQATT, CDR2 SNEGSKA (reference sequence). This chain's CDR3 is CSARGQLPNYGYTF. CDR3 nucleotides: TGCAGTGCTAGGGGACAGCTCCCTAACTATGGCTACACCTTC.

J is TRBJ2-7 and V is TRBV19, with 11 bases identical to TRBD1. The CDR3 is 16 residues long. The V gene's germline CDR1 is LNHDA and CDR2 SQIVND (reference sequence). Losses at the gene ends were 4 bases for V and 7 bases for J; bases not matched to a gene: 12. The CDR3 DNA is TGTGCCAGTAGTAAAAACCGGGACAGGGGGAATAAGGAGCAGTACTTC. This translates into CASSKNRDRGNKEQYF.

This chain connects TRBV18 to TRBJ2-1, with D possibly being TRBD2 (5 bases). V lost 1 base and J 8 bases, leaving 15 bases between the germline ends. Germline lookup yields CDR1 KGHSH and CDR2 LQKENI. CDR3 length equals 15 residues. DNA for the CDR3: TGTGCCAGCTCACCACAGGCGGGTGCCCTGGATGAGCAGTTCTTC. Encoded protein: CASSPQAGALDEQFF.

This chain uses TRBV11-2 with TRBJ2-7, with D maybe TRBD1 (7 bases). Germline V gene data show CDR1 as SGHAT and CDR2 as FQNNGV. V lost 1 base to trimming and J lost 3 bases, with 13 bases between them. The CDR3 spans 15 residues. The CDR3 sequence is CASSLAGDSFYEQYF. CDR3 nucleotide sequence: TGTGCCAGCAGCTTAGCGGGGGACAGCTTCTACGAGCAGTACTTC.

V is TRBV10-2 and J is TRBJ1-1; D ambiguous. The CDR3 covers 13 residues. Germline lookup yields CDR1 WSHSY and CDR2 SAAADI. Trimming took off 3 bases at V and 4 bases at J, with 9 bases between the two ends. CDR3 in amino acids: CASSDWESTEAFF. In nucleotides, the CDR3 is TGCGCCAGCAGTGATTGGGAGAGCACTGAAGCTTTCTTT.

This clonotype was picked up a small number of times. J is TRBJ1-1 and V is TRBV7-2; D remains unclear. Germline assignment: CDR1 SGHTA and CDR2 FQGNSA. The CDR3 runs to 14 residues. The V end was cut by 1 base, the J end by 5 bases, with 11 bases between. The CDR3 loop is CASSLDDGRTEAFF. In DNA form, the CDR3 reads TGTGCCAGCAGCTTAGATGATGGGAGGACTGAAGCTTTCTTT.

This clonotype came up many times. The genes are TRBV5-1 and TRBJ2-3; perhaps TRBD2 as D (6 bases). V was trimmed by 4 bases and J by 3 bases, leaving 18 bases between them. The CDR3 extends over 16 amino acids. Germline V gene lookup returns CDR1 SGHRS and CDR2 YFSETQ. CDR3 sequence (DNA): TGCGCCAGCAGCACGACTAGTGGATGGGTTACAGATACGCAGTATTTT. Residues: CASSTTSGWVTDTQYF.

The gene calls are TRBV24-1 and TRBJ2-4; no firm D call. Deletions cut 3 bases from V and 0 bases from J, with 14 bases between. The CDR3 is 17 residues long. CDR1 and CDR2 (germline): KGHDR, SFDVKD. CDR3 region: CATSDARKAEAKNIQYF. The DNA of the CDR3 is TGTGCCACCAGTGATGCCCGGAAGGCGGAAGCCAAAAACATTCAGTACTTC.

This clonotype was found many times. The chain links TRBV12-3 or TRBV12-4 to TRBJ1-1; 7 nucleotides align to TRBD1. Germline trimming cut 1 base from V and 4 bases from J; bases unmatched to any gene: 6. This CDR3 region has 15 residues. This CDR3 reads CASSLEGTVSTEAFF. The DNA for the CDR3 is TGTGCCAGCAGTTTAGAGGGGACAGTAAGCACTGAAGCTTTCTTT.

This clonotype was detected a few times. This rearrangement joins TRBV7-9 to TRBJ2-6; D might be TRBD1 (5 bases). CDR1 is SEHNR, CDR2 FQNEAQ, per germline (reference sequence). Trimming took 4 bases from V and 4 from J, leaving 14 bases between them. The CDR3 consists of 16 residues. CDR3 sequence: CASSYHQGPGANVLTF. The CDR3 nucleotides read TGTGCCAGCAGCTACCACCAGGGCCCGGGGGCCAACGTCCTGACTTTC. The complete variable domain, with remaining parts taken from reference TRBV7-9 and TRBJ2-6, reads DTGVSQNPRHKITKRGQNVTFRCDPISEHNRLYWYRQTLGQGPEFLTYFQNEAQLEKSRLLSDRFSAERPKGSFSTLEIQRTEQGDSAMYLCASSYHQGPGANVLTFGAGSRLTVL.

The chain joins TRBV18 to TRBJ2-7; D might be TRBD2 (7 bases). Germline assignment: CDR1 KGHSH and CDR2 LQKENI. V lost 2 bases to trimming and J lost 0 bases, with 17 bases between them. This CDR3 region has 17 residues. The CDR3 loop reads CASSPSGGPRSSYEQYF. CDR3 sequence (DNA): TGTGCCAGCTCACCATCGGGGGGCCCTAGGAGCTCCTACGAGCAGTACTTC.

The chain carries TRBV9 and TRBJ1-1; D uncertain. The CDR3 sequence is 15 residues long. Germline V gives CDR1 SGDLS, CDR2 YYNGEE. V was clipped by 4 bases and J by 6 bases, with 19 bases between them. CDR3 residues: CASSPWFGSTSEAFF. The CDR3 nucleotides are TGTGCCAGCAGCCCCTGGTTTGGAAGTACATCTGAAGCTTTCTTT.

In this sample, this clonotype turned up a few times. The CDR3 coding sequence is TGCAGTGCTAGGTGGCCCGGAGGCTCCTACGAGCAGTACTTC. Its protein product is CSARWPGGSYEQYF. The gene calls are TRBV20-1 and TRBJ2-7; D possibly corresponds to TRBD2 (5 bases). There are 14 residues in the CDR3. V lost 3 bases and J lost 0, with 12 bases in between. Germline CDR1 and CDR2: DFQATT and SNEGSKA (reference sequence).

The chain joins TRBV20-1 to TRBJ1-6; a weak D match, TRBD1 (6 bases). V lost 5 bases and J lost 9, with 23 bases in between. Germline assignment: CDR1 DFQATT and CDR2 SNEGSKA (reference sequence). This CDR3 contains 16 residues. The CDR3 here is CSAGGGQSVEGSPLHF. For the CDR3, the DNA is TGCAGTGCTGGCGGGGGGCAGTCGGTTGAGGGTTCACCCCTCCACTTT.

There are a few counts of this clonotype. In nucleotides, the CDR3 is TGCGCCAGCAGCCAAGTTCCCGACAGGGGTATATACGAGCAGTACTTC. Its translation: CASSQVPDRGIYEQYF. The chain is built from TRBV4-1 and TRBJ2-7; 8 bases match TRBD1. The CDR3 covers 16 residues. Germline CDR1 is MGHRA and CDR2 is YSYEKL. The V gene end was trimmed by 1 base and the J gene end by 4 bases; junction bases not matched to a gene: 9.